This is a list of T cell receptor beta chains from one sample in a study of tumor-infiltrating lymphocytes in oesophageal squamous cell carcinoma. TCRdb passed the PCR reads through MiXCR, listing each CDR3 protein once. The data hold 15,000 to 20,000 distinct CDR3 sequences, with 40% to 45% observed a single time. Sequenced input: normal esophageal tissue next to the tumor. Source of these receptors: a female donor with esophageal squamous cell carcinoma. Both conserved end residues are part of each CDR3. The order of the fields is clone size, D gene, J gene, V gene, CDR3 DNA, CDR3 protein. A D gene is named only where the DNA matches it firmly. The size entry is marked missing in some rows and otherwise reads once, few, many or a size class.

clone_size: -
d_call: TRBD1
j_call: TRBJ2-2
v_call: TRBV6-9
cdr3_nt: TGTGCCAGCACCCGAGGGGGCGTAAACACCGGGGAGCTGTTTTTT
cdr3_aa: CASTRGGVNTGELFF

clone_size: -
d_call: TRBD2
j_call: TRBJ2-3
v_call: TRBV7-9
cdr3_nt: TGTGCCAGCAGCTTGGGTAGCGGGAGAGTCACAGATACGCAGTATTTT
cdr3_aa: CASSLGSGRVTDTQYF

clone_size: once
d_call: -
j_call: TRBJ1-5
v_call: TRBV7-2
cdr3_nt: TGTGCCAGCAGCTTAGTATGGAATCAGCCCCAGCATTTT
cdr3_aa: CASSLVWNQPQHF

clone_size: medium-sized
d_call: -
j_call: TRBJ1-6
v_call: TRBV7-9
cdr3_nt: TGTGCCAGCAGCTTAGGGCAGGGGATGCGTTCACCCCTCCACTTT
cdr3_aa: CASSLGQGMRSPLHF

clone_size: many
d_call: -
j_call: TRBJ2-7
v_call: TRBV2
cdr3_nt: TGTGCCAGCAACCCTTCCCGACAGTTCTCCTACGAGCAGTACTTC
cdr3_aa: CASNPSRQFSYEQYF

clone_size: many
d_call: -
j_call: TRBJ2-3
v_call: TRBV6-1
cdr3_nt: TGTGCCACCGCCGACCGGGGCCGGGCAGATACGCAGTATTTT
cdr3_aa: CATADRGRADTQYF

clone_size: -
d_call: TRBD1
j_call: TRBJ2-1
v_call: TRBV5-1
cdr3_nt: TGCGCCAGCAGCTTGGGGGGACAGGGTTACAATGAGCAGTTCTTC
cdr3_aa: CASSLGGQGYNEQFF

clone_size: -
d_call: -
j_call: TRBJ2-1
v_call: TRBV4-1
cdr3_nt: -
cdr3_aa: CASSQDERVLWLHLRF

clone_size: few
d_call: TRBD1
j_call: TRBJ2-3
v_call: TRBV2
cdr3_nt: TGTGCCAGCAGTTCACAGGGGGCGGTGGATACGCAGTATTTT
cdr3_aa: CASSSQGAVDTQYF

clone_size: once
d_call: -
j_call: TRBJ2-5
v_call: TRBV6-6
cdr3_nt: TGTGCCAGCAGTTACGGACAAGAGACCCAGTACTTC
cdr3_aa: CASSYGQETQYF

clone_size: -
d_call: -
j_call: TRBJ2-3
v_call: TRBV11-2
cdr3_nt: TGTGCCAGCAGCTTATGGGACACAGATACGCAGTATTTT
cdr3_aa: CASSLWDTDTQYF

clone_size: medium-sized
d_call: -
j_call: TRBJ2-7
v_call: TRBV12-3/TRBV12-4
cdr3_nt: TGTGCCAGCAGTTTAGGACCCTCTGACGAGCAGTACTTC
cdr3_aa: CASSLGPSDEQYF

clone_size: many
d_call: TRBD2
j_call: TRBJ2-1
v_call: TRBV6-1
cdr3_nt: TGTGCCAGCAGTTCGGGACTAGAGCGCAATGAGCAGTTCTTC
cdr3_aa: CASSSGLERNEQFF

clone_size: -
d_call: TRBD2
j_call: TRBJ2-5
v_call: TRBV7-6
cdr3_nt: TGTGCCAGCAGCATAGCGGGAGTTGGAGAGACCCAGTACTTC
cdr3_aa: CASSIAGVGETQYF

clone_size: few
d_call: -
j_call: TRBJ2-7
v_call: TRBV28
cdr3_nt: TGTGCCAGCGAGGAGGGGGGTTACGAGCAGTACTTC
cdr3_aa: CASEEGGYEQYF

clone_size: -
d_call: TRBD2
j_call: TRBJ2-3
v_call: TRBV10-1
cdr3_nt: TGCGCCAGCAGTGATCCACAAGCGGGAGACACAGATACGCAGTATTTT
cdr3_aa: CASSDPQAGDTDTQYF

clone_size: many
d_call: -
j_call: TRBJ1-1
v_call: TRBV4-1
cdr3_nt: TGCGCCAGCTGGGACCGGGACGCCGGAAACACTGAAGCTTTCTTT
cdr3_aa: CASWDRDAGNTEAFF

clone_size: -
d_call: -
j_call: TRBJ1-2
v_call: TRBV7-2
cdr3_nt: TGTGCCAGCAGCTTAGTTTGGACGAACTATGGCTACACCTTC
cdr3_aa: CASSLVWTNYGYTF

clone_size: -
d_call: -
j_call: TRBJ2-1
v_call: TRBV7-3
cdr3_nt: TGTGCCAGCAGCCAGGCCCGCTCCTACAATGAGCAGTTCTTC
cdr3_aa: CASSQARSYNEQFF

clone_size: -
d_call: TRBD2
j_call: TRBJ2-7
v_call: TRBV19
cdr3_nt: TGTGCCAGTACGGGGCTAGCGGGAACCTACGAGCAGTACTTC
cdr3_aa: CASTGLAGTYEQYF

clone_size: many
d_call: -
j_call: TRBJ2-5
v_call: TRBV6-1
cdr3_nt: TGTGCCAGCAGTAGATCCCTCCATAATTCACCCCTCCACTTC
cdr3_aa: CASSRSLHNSPLHF

clone_size: -
d_call: -
j_call: TRBJ2-3
v_call: TRBV6-8
cdr3_nt: TGTGCCAGCAGTCCTCAGTTGGGGGGGGCTAAGAGAGATACGCAGTATTTT
cdr3_aa: CASSPQLGGAKRDTQYF

clone_size: -
d_call: -
j_call: TRBJ2-7
v_call: TRBV7-2
cdr3_nt: TGTGCCAGCAGCCGCTCCGGGAGTATTAGCTCACCCCTCCACTTC
cdr3_aa: CASSRSGSISSPLHF

clone_size: many
d_call: TRBD2
j_call: TRBJ2-1
v_call: TRBV4-2
cdr3_nt: TGTGCCAGCAGCCAAGGGGGTAGCGGGGACTCCTACAATGAGCAGTTCTTC
cdr3_aa: CASSQGGSGDSYNEQFF

clone_size: once
d_call: -
j_call: TRBJ2-5
v_call: TRBV6-1
cdr3_nt: TGTGCCAGCAGTTATGGGGAGTTGAATGAGCAGTACTTC
cdr3_aa: CASSYGELNEQYF

clone_size: -
d_call: -
j_call: TRBJ2-1
v_call: TRBV12-3/TRBV12-4
cdr3_nt: TGTGCCAGCAGCCCTACTTACTACGAGCAGTTCTTC
cdr3_aa: CASSPTYYEQFF